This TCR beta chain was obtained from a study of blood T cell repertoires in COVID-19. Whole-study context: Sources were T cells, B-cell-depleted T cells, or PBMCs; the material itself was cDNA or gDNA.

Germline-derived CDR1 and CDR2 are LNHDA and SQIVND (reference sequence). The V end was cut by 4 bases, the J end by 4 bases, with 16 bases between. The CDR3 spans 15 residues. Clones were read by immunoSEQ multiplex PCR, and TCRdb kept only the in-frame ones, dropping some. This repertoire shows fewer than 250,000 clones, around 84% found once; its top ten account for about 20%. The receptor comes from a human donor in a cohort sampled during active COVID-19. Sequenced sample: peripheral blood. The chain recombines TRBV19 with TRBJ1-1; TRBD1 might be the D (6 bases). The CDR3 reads CASSRRTDPSTEAFF. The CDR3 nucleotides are TGTGCCAGTAGTAGACGGACAGACCCGAGCACTGAAGCTTTCTTT. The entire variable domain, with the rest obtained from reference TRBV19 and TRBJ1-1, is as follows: DGGITQSPKYLFRKEGQNVTLSCEQNLNHDAMYWYRQDPGQGLRLIYYSQIVNDFQKGDIAEGYSVSREKKESFPLTVTSAQKNPTAFYLCASSRRTDPSTEAFFGQGTRLTVV.